The 24 T cell receptor beta chains below all came from one sample that was sequenced in a study of blood T cell repertoires in COVID-19. The data were produced by immunoSEQ multiplex PCR, yet TCRdb's version contains in-frame clones alone and is incomplete. The table lists about 220,000 clones, about 80% of them singletons. The sequencing sample was made of PBMCs or T cells enriched from blood (not recorded which). The receptors originated from a woman aged 40 to 50 with acute COVID-19.

In nucleotides, the CDR3 is TGTGCCAGCAATATCCTTAGCGGGAGGTTGTACGAGCAGTACTTC. Translated, it gives CASNILSGRLYEQYF. The chain uses TRBV6-5 and TRBJ2-7; 10 nucleotides align to TRBD2. The CDR3 runs 15 residues. The germline V gene encodes CDR1 MNHEY and CDR2 SVGAGI. V lost 7 bases to trimming and J lost 4 bases; unmatched junction nucleotides: 10.

The chain has TRBV14 and TRBJ2-5; 8 nucleotides line up with TRBD2. V shed 6 bases and J 4 bases; nucleotides not matched to a gene: 10. Looked up from germline, CDR1 is SGHDN and CDR2 is FVKESK. The CDR3 length is 15 residues. The CDR3 loop reads CASRKRGGGRETQYF. DNA of the CDR3: TGTGCCAGCAGAAAAAGAGGCGGGGGGCGAGAGACCCAGTACTTC.

This chain connects TRBV3-1 (or the pseudogene TRBV3-2) to TRBJ2-1; the match to TRBD2 covers 9 bases. The V and J ends lost 3 bases and 10 bases, in that order; junction bases with no gene match: 7. The CDR3 loop spans 14 amino acids. Germline loops: CDR1 LGHDT, CDR2 YNNKEL (reference sequence). CDR3 DNA: TGTGCCAGCAGCCATCTCGTACTAGCGGGCGAGCAGTTCTTC. This codes for CASSHLVLAGEQFF.

The chain is built from TRBV4-1 and TRBJ1-6; D is uncertain. Trimming cost V 1 base and J 12 bases, with 13 bases left between them. Germline V gene sequence: CDR1 MGHRA, CDR2 YSYEKL. CDR3 size: 14 residues. The CDR3 DNA sequence: TGCGCCAGCAGCCAAGGGGAGGAAAAAGGACCCCTCCACTTT. It translates to CASSQGEEKGPLHF.

The gene calls are TRBV15 and TRBJ2-7; TRBD2 matches at 9 bases. The CDR3 is 14 residues long. Per germline, CDR1 LNHNV and CDR2 YYDKDF (reference sequence). Trimming cost V 4 bases and J 4 bases; bases outside gene matches: 5. CDR3 in DNA: TGTGCCACCAGCATGGGGCGGGGGGGGTACGAGCAGTACTTC. The encoded protein is CATSMGRGGYEQYF.

The table lists this clone with a few counts. The rearrangement uses TRBV7-9 and TRBJ2-1; 9 nucleotides match TRBD2. Losses at the gene ends were 4 bases for V and 6 bases for J; bases not matched to a gene: 13. Germline loops: CDR1 SEHNR, CDR2 FQNEAQ (reference sequence). The CDR3 length is 17 residues. The CDR3 spells CASSSRETGGGANEQFF. The DNA for the CDR3 is TGTGCCAGCAGCTCCAGGGAGACGGGCGGGGGGGCCAATGAGCAGTTCTTC.

CDR3 residues: CASSQERRQKAFF. CDR3 bases: TGTGCCAGCAGTCAGGAGCGGAGGCAGAAAGCTTTCTTT. The chain has TRBV12-3 or TRBV12-4 and TRBJ1-1; D not resolved. V was shortened by 5 bases and J by 9 bases, with 16 bases between the two germline ends. The CDR3 is made up of 13 amino acids.

This clone has more than one count but fewer than ten. The rearrangement joins TRBV15 to TRBJ1-3, with a tentative D call TRBD1 (5 bases). The CDR3 loop spans 16 amino acids. Trimming shortened V by 0 bases and J by 1 base, and 10 bases separated the two germline ends. In germline, CDR1 is LNHNV, CDR2 YYDKDF (reference sequence). CDR3 DNA: TGTGCCACCAGCAGAGATAGACAGCTTTCTGGAAACACCATATATTTT. It is translated as CATSRDRQLSGNTIYF.

The chain combines TRBV29-1 with TRBJ2-1; 7 bases match TRBD2. CDR1 is SQVTM, CDR2 ANQGSEA, per germline. This CDR3 spans 13 amino acids. With 4 bases clipped from V and 7 bases from J, the junction kept 7 bases outside the gene matches. The CDR3 loop is CSVAAGFTNEQFF. CDR3 nucleotide sequence: TGCAGCGTTGCAGCGGGGTTCACGAATGAGCAGTTCTTC.

This chain connects TRBV6-5 to TRBJ2-1, with TRBD1 matching 8 bases. CDR3 size: 14 residues. Germline V lookup: CDR1 MNHEY, CDR2 SVGAGI. J gave up 2 bases and V 5 bases, and 2 bases lay outside the gene matches. CDR3 bases: TGTGCCAGCAGTCCGGGACAGGCCTACAATGAGCAGTTCTTC. Translated: CASSPGQAYNEQFF.

The rearrangement joins TRBV18 to TRBJ1-6; 7 nucleotides align to TRBD1. The germline gives CDR1 KGHSH, CDR2 LQKENI. The J segment lost 8 bases and the V segment lost 3 bases, leaving 1 base of the junction unmatched. The CDR3 spans 13 residues. The CDR3 protein is CASSPDRDSPLHF. Here the CDR3 DNA reads TGTGCCAGCTCACCCGACAGGGATTCACCCCTCCACTTT.

The chain employs TRBV6-4 and TRBJ1-2; 8 bases match TRBD1. The V gene's germline CDR1 is MRHNA and CDR2 SNTAGT. V gave up 6 bases and J gave up 8 bases; unmatched junction bases: 8. This CDR3 spans 13 amino acids. The CDR3 spells CASSPDDRGGYTF. The CDR3 DNA reads as TGTGCCAGCAGCCCAGACGACAGGGGCGGCTACACCTTC.

This rearrangement joins TRBV4-1 to TRBJ2-1; 13 bases align to TRBD2. CDR1 and CDR2 (germline): MGHRA, YSYEKL. There are 16 residues in the CDR3. Trimming at V came to 4 bases and at J to 14 bases, leaving 14 bases not matched to a gene. The CDR3 here is CASSLRTSGSLTGKFF. CDR3 in DNA: TGCGCCAGCAGCCTAAGGACTAGCGGGAGTCTTACAGGGAAGTTCTTC.

This chain connects TRBV6-6 to TRBJ1-6; D is unresolved. This CDR3 spans 13 amino acids. Germline lookup yields CDR1 MNHNY and CDR2 SVGAGI (reference sequence). The ends were cut back, 6 bases at V and 3 bases at J, with 6 bases in the middle. The CDR3 bases are TGTGCCAGCAGACAGAGCTATAATTCACCCCTCCACTTT. Amino acid sequence: CASRQSYNSPLHF.

The chain carries TRBV7-3 and TRBJ2-5; D is perhaps TRBD1 (6 bases). This CDR3 contains 16 residues. V was cut by 5 bases and J by 2 bases, with 18 bases left in between. Germline V CDR1 and CDR2: SGHTA, FQGTGA. CDR3 region: CASSEYLQGWQETQYF. CDR3 bases: TGTGCCAGCAGCGAATATTTACAGGGTTGGCAAGAGACCCAGTACTTC.

This rearrangement joins TRBV27 to TRBJ1-1; possible D gene TRBD1, 5 bases. The germline gives CDR1 MNHEY, CDR2 SMNVEV (reference sequence). V lost 5 bases, J lost 5 bases, and 12 bases lay in between. The CDR3 length is 13 residues. CDR3 bases: TGTGCCAGCAGTCGGCAGGGTGATACTGAAGCTTTCTTT. This encodes CASSRQGDTEAFF.

This chain joins TRBV27 and TRBJ1-5; possible D gene TRBD1, 5 bases. The CDR3 is 15 residues long. Germline CDR1 is MNHEY and CDR2 is SMNVEV (reference sequence). V was pared by 6 bases and J by 4 bases, with 16 bases between. The CDR3: CASSRLGGSNQPQHF. The CDR3 DNA reads TGTGCCAGCAGCCGTTTGGGGGGATCGAATCAGCCCCAGCATTTT.

V and J are TRBV9 and TRBJ2-1; D is possibly TRBD2 (6 bases). The ends were cut back, 0 bases at V and 10 bases at J, with 23 bases in the middle. This CDR3 is built from 17 residues. The germline CDR1 and CDR2 sequences are SGDLS and YYNGEE. The CDR3, as DNA: TGTGCCAGCAGCGTAGAGGTACGATTGTCCGGAGGGCAGGAGCAGTTCTTC. Its translation is CASSVEVRLSGGQEQFF.

The J gene is TRBJ2-3, the V gene TRBV5-1; the match to TRBD2 covers 10 bases. Per the germline V gene, CDR1 is SGHRS and CDR2 is YFSETQ. The CDR3 totals 16 residues. With V trimmed by 5 bases and J by 1 base, 7 bases remained unmatched. The CDR3 reads CASRIGLAGGTDTQYF. The DNA of the CDR3 is TGCGCCAGCAGAATCGGGCTAGCGGGGGGCACAGATACGCAGTATTTT.

The genes are TRBV6-5 and TRBJ2-7; TRBD1 matches at 7 bases. In germline, CDR1 is MNHEY, CDR2 SVGAGI. Losses at the gene ends were 5 bases for V and 2 bases for J; bases not matched to a gene: 6. The CDR3 contains 14 residues. The CDR3 spells CASSRGQQAYEQYF. The CDR3 bases are TGTGCCAGCAGTAGGGGACAGCAGGCCTACGAGCAGTACTTC.

The CDR3 DNA sequence: TGTGCCAGCAGCGAGAGACAGGTCCCTAATCAGCCCCAGCATTTT. Translated: CASSERQVPNQPQHF. This chain joins TRBV28 and TRBJ1-5; a weak D match, TRBD1 (6 bases). V dropped 6 bases and J dropped 4 bases, with 16 bases sitting between them. Germline CDR1 reads MDHEN; CDR2 reads SYDVKM. The CDR3 covers 15 residues.

The rearrangement uses TRBV10-2 and TRBJ1-5, with 8 bases that match TRBD1. The CDR3 length is 15 residues. Germline loops: CDR1 WSHSY, CDR2 SAAADI. J was trimmed by 2 bases and V by 6 bases; bases with no gene match: 6. Here the CDR3 DNA reads TGCGCCAGCAGGGACAGGGTTGGCGGCAATCAGCCCCAGCATTTT. Protein: CASRDRVGGNQPQHF.

The chain uses TRBV3-1 (or the pseudogene TRBV3-2) and TRBJ2-1, with D perhaps matching TRBD1 (8 bases). CDR1 LGHDT and CDR2 YNNKEL come from the germline V gene (reference sequence). The CDR3 extends over 21 amino acids. The germline V and J ends were trimmed by 3 bases and 5 bases, with 32 bases remaining between them. CDR3 nucleotide sequence: TGTGCCAGCAGCCAGCCCCGGGACTACGGGCAGGGGGCGAGCTCGGACAATGAGCAGTTCTTC. The encoded protein is CASSQPRDYGQGASSDNEQFF.

The chain is built from TRBV6-6 and TRBJ2-2; 9 bases are shared with TRBD1. In germline, CDR1 is MNHNY, CDR2 SVGAGI (reference sequence). The CDR3 is made up of 15 amino acids. J lost 4 bases, V lost 3 bases, and 3 bases had no gene match. CDR3 bases: TGTGCCAGCAGTTATACAGGGGGCGCCACCGGGGAGCTGTTTTTT. Encoded protein: CASSYTGGATGELFF.